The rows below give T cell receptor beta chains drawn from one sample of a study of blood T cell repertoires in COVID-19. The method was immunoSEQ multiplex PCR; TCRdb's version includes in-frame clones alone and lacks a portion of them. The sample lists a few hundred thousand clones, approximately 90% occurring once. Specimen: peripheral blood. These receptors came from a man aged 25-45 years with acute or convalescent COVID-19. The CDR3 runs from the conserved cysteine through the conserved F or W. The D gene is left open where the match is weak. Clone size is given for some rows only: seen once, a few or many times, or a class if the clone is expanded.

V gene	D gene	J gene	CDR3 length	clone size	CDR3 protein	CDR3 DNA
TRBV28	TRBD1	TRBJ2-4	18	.	CASSPSGQGARAKNIQYF	TGTGCCAGCAGTCCTTCGGGACAGGGGGCGAGAGCCAAAAACATTCAGTACTTC
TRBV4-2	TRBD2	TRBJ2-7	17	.	CASSLQAGTSGRYEQYF	TGTGCCAGCAGCCTCCAAGCCGGGACTAGCGGGAGATACGAGCAGTACTTC
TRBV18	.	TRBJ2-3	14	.	CASSPGTSGDTQYF	TGTGCCAGCTCACCAGGGACTTCGGGGGATACGCAGTATTTT
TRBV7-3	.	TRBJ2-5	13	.	CASSFTGIETQYF	TGTGCCAGCAGCTTTACAGGGATAGAGACCCAGTACTTC
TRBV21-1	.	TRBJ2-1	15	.	CASSKVGTSTDEQFF	TGTGCCAGCAGCAAAGTTGGGACTAGTACGGATGAGCAGTTCTTC
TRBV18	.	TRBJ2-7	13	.	CASSPVQTYEQYF	TGTGCCAGCTCACCGGTCCAGACCTACGAGCAGTACTTC
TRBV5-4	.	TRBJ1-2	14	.	CASSPPNTKGGYTF	TGTGCCAGCAGTCCCCCCAACACTAAAGGCGGCTACACCTTC
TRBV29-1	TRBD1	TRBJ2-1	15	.	CSVVDDRGTYNEQFF	TGCAGCGTTGTCGACGACAGGGGAACCTACAATGAGCAGTTCTTC
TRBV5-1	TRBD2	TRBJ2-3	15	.	CASSLGAAGVDTQYF	TGCGCCAGCAGCTTAGGGGCCGCGGGGGTGGATACGCAGTATTTT
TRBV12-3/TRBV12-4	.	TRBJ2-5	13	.	CASSFWGGETQYF	TGTGCCAGCAGTTTTTGGGGAGGAGAGACCCAGTACTTC
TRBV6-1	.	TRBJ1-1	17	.	CASSEAAIGQPPTEAFF	TGTGCCAGCAGTGAAGCGGCAATTGGACAACCGCCCACTGAAGCTTTCTTT
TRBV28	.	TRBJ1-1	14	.	CATRWGVWNTEAFF	TGTGCCACCAGGTGGGGGGTCTGGAACACTGAAGCTTTCTTT
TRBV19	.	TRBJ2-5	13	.	CASSINRQETQYF	TGTGCCAGTAGTATAAACAGGCAAGAGACCCAGTACTTC
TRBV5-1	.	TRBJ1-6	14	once	CARDSAAYNSPLHF	TGCGCCAGGGACTCGGCAGCCTATAATTCACCCCTCCACTTT
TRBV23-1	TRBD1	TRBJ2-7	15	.	CASSQGGQGGNEQYF	TGCGCCAGCAGTCAAGGGGGACAGGGTGGGAACGAGCAGTACTTC
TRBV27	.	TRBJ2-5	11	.	CASRVGGTQYF	TGTGCCAGCAGGGTTGGCGGGACCCAGTACTTC
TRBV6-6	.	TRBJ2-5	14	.	CASSFVRGQETQYF	TGTGCCAGCAGTTTTGTTCGGGGGCAAGAGACCCAGTACTTC
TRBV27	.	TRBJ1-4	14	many	CASSLGQSYEKLFF	TGTGCCAGCAGTTTAGGGCAGAGCTATGAAAAACTGTTTTTT
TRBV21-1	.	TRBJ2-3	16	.	CASSKAQGACTDTQYF	TGTGCCAGCAGCAAAGCTCAGGGGGCATGCACAGATACGCAGTATTTT
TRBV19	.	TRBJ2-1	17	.	CASSMPRGSTLKNEQFF	TGTGCCAGTAGTATGCCCAGGGGATCGACCTTAAAAAATGAGCAGTTCTTC
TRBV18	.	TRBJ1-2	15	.	CASSLQAGELGGYTF	TGTGCCAGCTCACTCCAGGCAGGGGAACTAGGTGGCTACACCTTC
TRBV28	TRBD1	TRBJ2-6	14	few	CAAEDRAGANVLTF	TGTGCCGCTGAAGACAGGGCTGGGGCCAACGTCCTGACTTTC
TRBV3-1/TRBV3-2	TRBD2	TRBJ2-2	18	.	CASRRGLAGGPNTGELFF	TGTGCCAGCAGAAGGGGACTAGCGGGGGGTCCGAACACCGGGGAGCTGTTTTTT
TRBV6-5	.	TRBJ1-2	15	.	CASKKGAMGAYGYTF	TGTGCCAGCAAAAAAGGGGCAATGGGTGCCTATGGCTACACCTTC
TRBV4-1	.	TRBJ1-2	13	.	CASSLQKGYGYTF	TGCGCCAGCTCGCTACAGAAGGGGTATGGCTACACCTTC
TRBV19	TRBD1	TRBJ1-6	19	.	CATYRGPSITSSYNSPLHF	TGTGCCACCTACAGGGGGCCCTCGATTACAAGCTCCTATAATTCACCCCTCCACTTT
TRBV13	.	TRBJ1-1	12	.	CASNIKNTEAFF	TGTGCCAGCAACATAAAGAACACTGAAGCTTTCTTT
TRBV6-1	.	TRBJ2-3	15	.	CASSEVGGEWDTQYF	TGTGCCAGCAGTGAAGTGGGGGGTGAGTGGGATACGCAGTATTTT
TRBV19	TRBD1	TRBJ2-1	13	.	CASSRDRGDEQFF	TGTGCCAGTAGTAGGGACAGAGGGGATGAGCAGTTCTTC
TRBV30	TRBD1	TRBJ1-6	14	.	CAWNRGGQNSPLHF	TGTGCCTGGAACCGAGGGGGCCAGAATTCACCCCTCCACTTT
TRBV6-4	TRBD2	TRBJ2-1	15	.	CASSDIAGGYNEQFF	TGTGCCAGCAGTGACATAGCGGGGGGCTACAATGAGCAGTTCTTC
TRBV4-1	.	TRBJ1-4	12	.	CASSQGGEKLFF	TGCGCCAGCAGCCAAGGGGGCGAAAAACTGTTTTTT
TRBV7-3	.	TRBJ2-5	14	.	CASSLRAYGETQYF	TGTGCCAGCAGCCTCAGGGCCTACGGTGAGACCCAGTACTTC
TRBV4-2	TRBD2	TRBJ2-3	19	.	CASSRTSGTSRRGTDTQYF	TGTGCCAGCAGCCGGACCTCCGGGACTAGCCGTCGGGGCACAGATACGCAGTATTTT
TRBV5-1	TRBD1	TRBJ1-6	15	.	CASSGTGRDNSPLHF	TGCGCCAGCAGCGGGACAGGGCGTGATAATTCACCCCTCCACTTT
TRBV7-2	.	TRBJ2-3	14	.	CASSFTVVGGTQYF	TGTGCCAGCAGCTTTACCGTCGTGGGGGGTACGCAGTATTTT
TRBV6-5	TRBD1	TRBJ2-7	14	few	CASVQDRGYGANNF	TGTGCCAGCGTCCAGGACAGGGGTTATGGGGCGAATAACTTC
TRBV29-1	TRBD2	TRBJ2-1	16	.	CSVLPILAGGYNEQFF	TGCAGCGTTTTGCCGATACTAGCGGGGGGGTACAATGAGCAGTTCTTC
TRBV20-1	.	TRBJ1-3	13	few	CSASSVAGNTIYF	TGCAGTGCTAGTTCGGTCGCTGGAAACACCATATATTTT
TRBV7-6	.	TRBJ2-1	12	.	CASSLAGGEQFF	TGTGCCAGCAGCTTGGCGGGCGGTGAGCAGTTCTTC
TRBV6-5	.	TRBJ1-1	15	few	CASSYERVGGTEAFF	TGTGCCAGCAGCTATGAACGTGTCGGGGGCACTGAAGCTTTCTTT
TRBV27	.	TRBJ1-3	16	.	CASSFTRYKSGNTIYF	TGTGCCAGCAGTTTCACACGTTACAAGTCTGGAAACACCATATATTTT
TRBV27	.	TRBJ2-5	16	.	CASSLNQGLYQETQYF	TGTGCCAGCAGTTTAAACCAGGGATTGTACCAAGAGACCCAGTACTTC
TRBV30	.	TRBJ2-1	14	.	CAWNLARIYNEQFF	TGTGCCTGGAATTTGGCCAGAATCTACAATGAGCAGTTCTTC
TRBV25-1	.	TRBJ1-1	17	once	CASSEWGGLGNTVRAFF	TGTGCCAGCAGTGAGTGGGGAGGTTTGGGGAATACTGTGAGAGCTTTCTTT
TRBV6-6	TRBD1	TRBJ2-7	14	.	CASSTTGGIDEQYF	TGTGCCAGCAGTACGACAGGGGGCATCGACGAGCAGTACTTC
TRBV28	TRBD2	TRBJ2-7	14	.	CASRILAGASEQYF	TGTGCCAGCAGGATACTAGCGGGAGCGAGCGAGCAGTACTTC